These T cell receptor beta chains were read from a single sample in a study of cytomegalovirus exposure and HLA in healthy donors. The table came from immunoSEQ multiplex PCR; TCRdb's copy has only in-frame clones and leaves some out. Here the sample table reports some 130,000 clones. Material: PBMCs. These receptor sequences come from a man aged 18 to 29 in good health and CMV-seronegative. Both conserved end residues are part of each CDR3. Each record gives: D gene, J gene, V gene, CDR3 protein, CDR3 DNA. D genes are given only for firm matches.

D gene: TRBD1
J gene: TRBJ2-5
V gene: TRBV11-1
CDR3 protein: CASSFRQGEETQYF
CDR3 DNA: TGTGCCAGCAGCTTCAGACAGGGTGAAGAGACCCAGTACTTC

D gene: NA
J gene: TRBJ1-1
V gene: TRBV19
CDR3 protein: CASSTPFTGNTEAFF
CDR3 DNA: TGTGCCAGTAGTACCCCCTTCACAGGGAACACTGAAGCTTTCTTT

D gene: NA
J gene: TRBJ1-1
V gene: TRBV7-8
CDR3 protein: CASSFGQMNTEAFF
CDR3 DNA: TGTGCCAGCAGCTTTGGACAGATGAACACTGAAGCTTTCTTT

D gene: NA
J gene: TRBJ2-4
V gene: TRBV7-3
CDR3 protein: CASSFQGENIQYF
CDR3 DNA: TGTGCCAGCAGCTTCCAGGGTGAAAACATTCAGTACTTC

D gene: TRBD1
J gene: TRBJ2-5
V gene: TRBV4-2
CDR3 protein: CASSRRTTGAFETQYF
CDR3 DNA: TGTGCCAGCAGCAGGCGAACGACAGGGGCGTTCGAGACCCAGTACTTC

D gene: NA
J gene: TRBJ1-2
V gene: TRBV7-2
CDR3 protein: CASSLEQIHGYTF
CDR3 DNA: TGTGCCAGCAGCTTAGAACAGATCCATGGCTACACCTTC

D gene: TRBD2
J gene: TRBJ2-7
V gene: TRBV27
CDR3 protein: CASSTYSGTSLYEQYF
CDR3 DNA: TGTGCCAGCAGTACGTATTCCGGGACTAGCTTATACGAGCAGTACTTC

D gene: TRBD1
J gene: TRBJ2-7
V gene: TRBV7-2
CDR3 protein: CASSPPGGRVAGEQYF
CDR3 DNA: TGTGCCAGCAGCCCACCAGGGGGACGAGTTGCCGGCGAGCAGTACTTC

D gene: NA
J gene: TRBJ2-3
V gene: TRBV28
CDR3 protein: CATQGGTRDTQYF
CDR3 DNA: TGTGCCACCCAAGGGGGAACTAGAGATACGCAGTATTTT

D gene: NA
J gene: TRBJ2-5
V gene: TRBV19
CDR3 protein: CASSIVRSETQYF
CDR3 DNA: TGTGCCAGTAGTATCGTGCGGAGCGAGACCCAGTACTTC

D gene: TRBD2
J gene: TRBJ2-3
V gene: TRBV5-4
CDR3 protein: CASSFPTSGVSTDTQYF
CDR3 DNA: TGTGCCAGCAGCTTCCCGACGAGCGGGGTTAGCACAGATACGCAGTATTTT

D gene: NA
J gene: TRBJ2-1
V gene: TRBV27
CDR3 protein: CASSPPGREAVEQFF
CDR3 DNA: TGTGCCAGCAGCCCTCCCGGCAGGGAGGCTGTTGAGCAGTTCTTC

D gene: NA
J gene: TRBJ2-5
V gene: TRBV5-1
CDR3 protein: CASSLSVETQYF
CDR3 DNA: TGCGCCAGCAGCTTAAGCGTAGAGACCCAGTACTTC

D gene: NA
J gene: TRBJ1-2
V gene: TRBV27
CDR3 protein: CASTSSSGGTTGYTF
CDR3 DNA: TGTGCCAGCACCTCATCGTCGGGGGGGACTACTGGCTACACCTTC

D gene: NA
J gene: TRBJ2-7
V gene: TRBV5-1
CDR3 protein: CASSLGQNTYEQYF
CDR3 DNA: TGCGCCAGCAGCTTGGGACAGAATACCTACGAGCAGTACTTC

D gene: TRBD1
J gene: TRBJ1-1
V gene: TRBV6-6
CDR3 protein: CASSSTGAASEAFF
CDR3 DNA: TGTGCCAGCAGCTCAACAGGGGCCGCGAGCGAAGCTTTCTTT

D gene: NA
J gene: TRBJ1-4
V gene: TRBV6-5
CDR3 protein: CASSVQGEKLFF
CDR3 DNA: TGTGCCAGCAGCGTTCAGGGGGAAAAACTGTTTTTT

D gene: NA
J gene: TRBJ1-2
V gene: TRBV13
CDR3 protein: CASSLSRALSGYTF
CDR3 DNA: TGTGCCAGCAGCTTATCCAGGGCTCTGAGTGGCTACACCTTC

D gene: TRBD2
J gene: TRBJ2-3
V gene: TRBV4-3
CDR3 protein: CASSQGGTSGGTDTQYF
CDR3 DNA: TGCGCCAGCAGCCAAGGGGGGACTAGCGGGGGCACAGATACGCAGTATTTT

D gene: TRBD2
J gene: TRBJ2-7
V gene: TRBV10-1
CDR3 protein: CASAPGLAGSYEQYF
CDR3 DNA: TGCGCCAGCGCACCGGGACTAGCGGGCTCCTACGAGCAGTACTTC

D gene: NA
J gene: TRBJ1-5
V gene: TRBV25-1
CDR3 protein: CASSEPNQPQHF
CDR3 DNA: TGTGCCAGCAGTGAACCTAATCAGCCCCAGCATTTT

D gene: NA
J gene: TRBJ2-1
V gene: TRBV5-4
CDR3 protein: CATFYSDHEQFF
CDR3 DNA: TGTGCCACTTTCTATAGCGACCATGAGCAGTTCTTC

D gene: NA
J gene: TRBJ1-1
V gene: TRBV5-4
CDR3 protein: CASSLAGVTGTEAFF
CDR3 DNA: TGTGCCAGCAGCTTGGCCGGGGTTACGGGGACTGAAGCTTTCTTT

D gene: NA
J gene: TRBJ2-2
V gene: TRBV7-8
CDR3 protein: CASGNLGVADPGELFF
CDR3 DNA: TGTGCCAGCGGCAACCTCGGGGTAGCGGATCCCGGGGAGCTGTTTTTT

D gene: NA
J gene: TRBJ2-2
V gene: TRBV6-5
CDR3 protein: CASRPGTAGELFF
CDR3 DNA: TGTGCCAGCAGACCCGGAACAGCCGGGGAGCTGTTTTTT

D gene: TRBD2
J gene: TRBJ2-2
V gene: TRBV11-2
CDR3 protein: CASSLGTSTGELFF
CDR3 DNA: TGTGCCAGCAGCTTAGGGACTAGCACCGGGGAGCTGTTTTTT

D gene: TRBD2
J gene: TRBJ2-3
V gene: TRBV25-1
CDR3 protein: CASSDKASGVDDTQYF
CDR3 DNA: TGTGCCAGCAGTGACAAGGCTAGCGGGGTAGATGATACGCAGTATTTT

D gene: TRBD1
J gene: TRBJ1-1
V gene: TRBV18
CDR3 protein: CASSPIRTGEAFF
CDR3 DNA: TGTGCCAGCTCACCGATACGGACAGGGGAAGCTTTCTTT

D gene: NA
J gene: TRBJ1-5
V gene: TRBV19
CDR3 protein: CASSIRGQPQHF
CDR3 DNA: TGTGCCAGTAGTATCAGGGGCCAGCCCCAGCATTTT

D gene: NA
J gene: TRBJ2-1
V gene: TRBV9
CDR3 protein: CASSGGLSSYNEQFF
CDR3 DNA: TGTGCCAGCAGCGGGGGACTTAGCTCCTACAATGAGCAGTTCTTC

D gene: NA
J gene: TRBJ2-3
V gene: TRBV11-2
CDR3 protein: CASSLDTPTDTQYF
CDR3 DNA: TGTGCCAGCAGCTTAGATACCCCGACTGATACGCAGTATTTT

D gene: NA
J gene: TRBJ1-2
V gene: TRBV28
CDR3 protein: CASLAGTSYGYTF
CDR3 DNA: TGTGCCAGTTTAGCCGGGACTAGCTATGGCTACACCTTC

D gene: TRBD1
J gene: TRBJ1-2
V gene: TRBV4-3
CDR3 protein: CASSHLQGIYTF
CDR3 DNA: TGCGCCAGCAGCCACCTACAGGGGATCTACACCTTC

D gene: NA
J gene: TRBJ2-1
V gene: TRBV29-1
CDR3 protein: CSVRESSLNEQFF
CDR3 DNA: TGCAGCGTCCGGGAGTCGTCGTTAAATGAGCAGTTCTTC

D gene: TRBD2
J gene: TRBJ2-5
V gene: TRBV4-1
CDR3 protein: CASSLGGSGGQETQYF
CDR3 DNA: TGCGCCAGCAGCCTGGGGGGTAGCGGGGGTCAAGAGACCCAGTACTTC

D gene: TRBD1
J gene: TRBJ2-5
V gene: TRBV6-5
CDR3 protein: CASSYRGRGETQYF
CDR3 DNA: TGTGCCAGCAGTTACAGGGGGCGCGGAGAGACCCAGTACTTC

D gene: TRBD1
J gene: TRBJ1-1
V gene: TRBV10-3
CDR3 protein: CATGGEGAANTEAFF
CDR3 DNA: TGTGCCACCGGGGGTGAGGGGGCGGCGAACACTGAAGCTTTCTTT

D gene: NA
J gene: TRBJ1-5
V gene: TRBV29-1
CDR3 protein: CSVGRAGQPQHF
CDR3 DNA: TGCAGCGTTGGGAGGGCCGGTCAGCCCCAGCATTTT

D gene: NA
J gene: TRBJ2-3
V gene: TRBV15
CDR3 protein: CATSTNRVRFTDTQYF
CDR3 DNA: TGTGCCACCAGCACGAACAGGGTTCGATTCACAGATACGCAGTATTTT

D gene: NA
J gene: TRBJ1-4
V gene: TRBV5-1
CDR3 protein: CASSLGQANEKLFF
CDR3 DNA: TGCGCCAGCAGCCTGGGACAAGCTAATGAAAAACTGTTTTTT

D gene: NA
J gene: TRBJ1-4
V gene: TRBV9
CDR3 protein: CASSVAGTTNEKLFF
CDR3 DNA: TGTGCCAGCAGCGTAGCAGGGACAACTAATGAAAAACTGTTTTTT

D gene: NA
J gene: TRBJ1-1
V gene: TRBV28
CDR3 protein: CASSFEFGGADTEAFF
CDR3 DNA: TGTGCCAGCAGTTTCGAGTTCGGCGGAGCGGACACTGAAGCTTTCTTT

D gene: TRBD1
J gene: TRBJ1-1
V gene: TRBV7-9
CDR3 protein: CASRTGVTEAFF
CDR3 DNA: TGTGCCAGCCGGACAGGGGTAACTGAAGCTTTCTTT

D gene: TRBD2
J gene: TRBJ2-7
V gene: TRBV27
CDR3 protein: CASSSRTRTYEQYF
CDR3 DNA: TGTGCCAGCAGTTCCAGGACTAGAACCTACGAGCAGTACTTC

D gene: NA
J gene: TRBJ2-2
V gene: TRBV4-1
CDR3 protein: CASSQEYRVANTGELFF
CDR3 DNA: TGCGCCAGCAGCCAAGAGTACAGGGTAGCGAACACCGGGGAGCTGTTTTTT

D gene: TRBD2
J gene: TRBJ2-7
V gene: TRBV7-3
CDR3 protein: CASSLRGGTSGTYEQYF
CDR3 DNA: TGTGCCAGCAGCTTAAGGGGCGGTACTAGCGGGACCTACGAGCAGTACTTC

D gene: TRBD1
J gene: TRBJ1-3
V gene: TRBV9
CDR3 protein: CASSVWDRDTGNTIYF
CDR3 DNA: TGTGCCAGCAGCGTGTGGGACAGGGATACTGGAAACACCATATATTTT

D gene: NA
J gene: TRBJ1-5
V gene: TRBV19
CDR3 protein: CASSIQQGQPQHF
CDR3 DNA: TGTGCCAGTAGTATCCAACAGGGCCAGCCCCAGCATTTT

D gene: NA
J gene: TRBJ2-7
V gene: TRBV6-5
CDR3 protein: CASRGHGGPYEQYF
CDR3 DNA: TGTGCCAGCAGAGGACACGGGGGACCCTACGAGCAGTACTTC

D gene: NA
J gene: TRBJ2-1
V gene: TRBV6-6
CDR3 protein: CASSPSGPSNEQFF
CDR3 DNA: TGTGCCAGCAGTCCCTCTGGCCCCTCCAATGAGCAGTTCTTC

D gene: NA
J gene: TRBJ2-7
V gene: TRBV5-4
CDR3 protein: CASSLGHAYEQYF
CDR3 DNA: TGTGCCAGCAGCTTGGGGCATGCCTACGAGCAGTACTTC

D gene: NA
J gene: TRBJ1-2
V gene: TRBV19
CDR3 protein: CASSPGGLYGYTF
CDR3 DNA: TGTGCCAGTAGTCCTGGCGGCCTCTATGGCTACACCTTC

D gene: TRBD1
J gene: TRBJ1-4
V gene: TRBV28
CDR3 protein: CASRGQAATNEKLFF
CDR3 DNA: TGTGCCAGCAGGGGACAGGCTGCAACTAATGAAAAACTGTTTTTT

D gene: NA
J gene: TRBJ2-1
V gene: TRBV11-2
CDR3 protein: CASSFSLIQFF
CDR3 DNA: TGTGCCAGCAGCTTTTCGCTAATCCAGTTCTTC

D gene: NA
J gene: TRBJ2-5
V gene: TRBV7-9
CDR3 protein: CASRPQGTAQYF
CDR3 DNA: TGTGCCAGCAGGCCACAGGGTACAGCCCAGTACTTC

D gene: TRBD1
J gene: TRBJ1-5
V gene: TRBV6-5
CDR3 protein: CASSHGQGWSQPQHF
CDR3 DNA: TGTGCCAGCAGTCATGGACAGGGTTGGAGTCAGCCCCAGCATTTT

D gene: TRBD1
J gene: TRBJ1-2
V gene: TRBV14
CDR3 protein: CASSPLTGGSNYGYTF
CDR3 DNA: TGTGCCAGCAGCCCGCTTACAGGGGGATCTAACTATGGCTACACCTTC